The T cell receptor (beta chain) described here comes from a study of identical twins. Via MiXCR, TCRdb re-called the 5' RACE reads, giving one row per CDR3 protein. The sample has roughly 570,000 distinct CDR3 sequences, around 9.6% seen once; the top ten hold more than 2.5%. The V and J ends lost 3 bases and 5 bases, in that order; junction bases with no gene match: 6. This CDR3 comprises 15 residues. Germline CDR1 and CDR2: MDHEN and SYDVKM. Donors uniformly comprised healthy Caucasians. This clonotype turned up a few times. These data were also reused for a study on yellow fever vaccine responses in identical twins.

The sample was PBMCs. This chain links TRBV28 with TRBJ2-3, with 9 nucleotides matching TRBD2. The sequence came from a woman aged 18-29 years in good health. This CDR3 reads CASSFGRGGIDTQYF. In DNA form, the CDR3 reads TGTGCCAGCAGTTTCGGGCGGGGGGGAATAGATACGCAGTATTTT.